This paragraph reports one T cell receptor beta chain. The clone's antigen remains unknown. No much larger clone is present one base from it, and per-base qualities are unavailable. TCRbeta CDR3 regions were amplified from genomic DNA by means of the immunoSEQ Assay, a bias-controlled multiplex PCR. The authors' analysis ran thus. Within the assay, amplification of reference gene primers was used to estimate how many nucleated cells each sample contained. To quantify the absolute abundance of each unique TCRbeta CDR3 rearrangement, sequence reads were collapsed and filtered. Productive Simpson clonality was computed per sample as the square root of Simpson's diversity index over productive rearrangements. The clones in this table, taken by TCRdb from immuneACCESS, are in-frame only. Not every clone is retained; where verified, under half of the shortfall comes from an unresolved V gene, and the cause of the rest is unknown. V, J and clone size are taken as reported in that table, and D and trimming were inferred from the DNA itself. The sample table contains some 76,000 clones; only one count was recorded for over 75% of them. The ten largest make up about a tenth of the sample.

Each collaborating institution followed its own protocols to collect whole blood in K2EDTA tubes. Collaborator samples were shipped for TCRbeta analysis as frozen whole blood, isolated PBMCs, or DNA extracted from either sample type. These data come from a study of blood T cell repertoires in COVID-19 (TCRdb year 2020). Background for the entire study: Collaborator samples came from the United States, Italy and Spain and covered acute and convalescent phases of COVID-19. The material from the prospective study consisted of cDNA or gDNA derived from T cells, B-cell-depleted T cells, or PBMCs. Subjects who had been exposed to COVID-19, were actively infected with it, or had recovered from it provided the deeply sampled blood TCRbeta repertoires that made up the dataset. A freely available public database, intended as a resource for researchers studying the immune response to SARS-CoV-2, is where the repertoires were released. The samples were drawn from two sources: the first 160 participants of the ongoing ImmuneRACE study, and 1,254 subjects contributed by 6 global collaborators. The sample metadata nearly always contained a de-identified subject ID, COVID-19 status, age in years and sex. Where available, HLA class I and class II types were taken from metadata supplied by the sample provider and were not determined by assay-based typing. Paper-wide results and their limitations: The quantity of clinical and demographic metadata differed by source and by participant and was supplied without curation.

The sequence was obtained from a woman aged 18-29 years with acute or convalescent COVID-19. The sample taken for sequencing was peripheral blood.

The encoded CDR3 is CASSLFIAAKNIQYF. The base sequence is TGTGCCAGCAGCCTCTTCATTGCGGCCAAAAACATTCAGTACTTC. The chain joins TRBV21-1 to TRBJ2-4; TRBD2, as called in the table, went unchecked against the DNA. TRBV21-1 is deemed a pseudogene. Its CDR3 holds 15 amino acids, cysteine through phenylalanine. Only CDR3 DNA is held: 45 bases, read in frame from base 1.